A selection of T cell receptor beta chains follows, all from one sample in a study of regulatory T cells in long-lasting Graves disease. TCRdb analysed the multiplex PCR reads with MiXCR anew, one entry per CDR3 protein. The sample lists a few hundred thousand distinct CDR3 sequences, 23% occurring once. Sample: peripheral blood mononuclear cells (PBMCs), taken when the disease was refractory, from a patient treated with antithyroid drugs. Source of these receptors: a female donor with Graves disease. CDR3s include the opening cysteine and the closing phenylalanine or tryptophan. D genes are given only for firm matches. Only some rows state a clone size, as once, few, many or a class for expanded clones.

>TRBJ2-1|TRBV12-3/TRBV12-4|.|.
CASSKRDGKYNEQFF
TGTGCCAGCAGTAAGAGGGACGGAAAATACAATGAGCAGTTCTTC
>TRBJ1-2|TRBV6-2/TRBV6-3|many|.
CASSYLGRVNYGYTF
TGTGCCAGCAGTTACCTGGGTCGGGTTAACTATGGCTACACCTTC
>TRBJ2-7|TRBV19|.|TRBD2
CASSRGLAVEQYF
TGTGCCAGTAGCCGAGGACTAGCGGTTGAGCAGTACTTC
>TRBJ1-4|TRBV20-1|many|.
CSATRFQGRGATNEKLFF
TGCAGTGCTACCCGATTTCAGGGAAGAGGGGCAACTAATGAAAAACTGTTTTTT
>TRBJ2-7|TRBV2|.|TRBD1
CASSRRQGTDEQYF
TGTGCCAGCAGTAGGAGACAGGGGACGGACGAGCAGTACTTC
>TRBJ2-3|TRBV29-1|.|.
CSVGYGRVGDTQYF
TGCAGCGTTGGGTATGGCAGGGTTGGAGATACGCAGTATTTT
>TRBJ2-7|TRBV27|many|TRBD2
CASSPHSRGFYEQYF
TGTGCCAGCAGTCCCCACTCGCGGGGGTTCTACGAGCAGTACTTC
>TRBJ2-7|TRBV3-1|few|TRBD2
CASSPRGSGRFHEQYF
TGTGCCAGCAGCCCCCGGGGTAGCGGGAGATTCCACGAGCAGTACTTC
>TRBJ2-7|TRBV6-1|many|.
CASSLLTQGEQYF
TGTGCCAGCAGTCTCCTCACCCAGGGCGAGCAGTACTTC
>TRBJ1-1|TRBV9|few|.
CASSVDGGLSTEAFF
TGTGCCAGCAGCGTAGACGGGGGGCTGTCAACTGAAGCTTTCTTT
>TRBJ2-7|TRBV6-2/TRBV6-3|many|TRBD1
CASRQGNSYEQYF
TGTGCCAGTCGACAGGGGAACTCCTACGAGCAGTACTTC